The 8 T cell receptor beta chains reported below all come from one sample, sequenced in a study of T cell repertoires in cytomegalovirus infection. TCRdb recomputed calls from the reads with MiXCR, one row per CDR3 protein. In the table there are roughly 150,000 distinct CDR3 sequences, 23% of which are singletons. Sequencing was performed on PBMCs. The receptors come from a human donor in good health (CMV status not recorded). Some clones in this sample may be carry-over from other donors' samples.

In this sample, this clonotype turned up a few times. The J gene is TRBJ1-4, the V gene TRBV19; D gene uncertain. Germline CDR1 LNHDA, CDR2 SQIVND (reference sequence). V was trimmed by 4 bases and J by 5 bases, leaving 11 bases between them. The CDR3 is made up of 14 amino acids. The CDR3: CASSKWVKNEKLFF. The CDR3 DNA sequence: TGTGCCAGTAGTAAGTGGGTCAAAAATGAAAAACTGTTTTTT.

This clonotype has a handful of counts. The CDR3 DNA reads TGTGCCAGCAGTTTCTCCCCTTACACTGAAGCTTTCTTT. Amino acids: CASSFSPYTEAFF. This chain connects TRBV12-3 or TRBV12-4 to TRBJ1-1; no clear D gene. The CDR3 sequence is 13 residues long. Trimming removed 3 bases at V and 3 bases at J, with 8 bases between.

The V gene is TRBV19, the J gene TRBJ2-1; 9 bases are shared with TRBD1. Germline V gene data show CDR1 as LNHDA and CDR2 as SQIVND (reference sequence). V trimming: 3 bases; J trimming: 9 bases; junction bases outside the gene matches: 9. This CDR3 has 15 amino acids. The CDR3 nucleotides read TGTGCCAGTAGTATGGGACAGGGTTGGGAAGGTGAGCAGTTCTTC. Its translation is CASSMGQGWEGEQFF. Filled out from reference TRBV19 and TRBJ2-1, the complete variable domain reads DGGITQSPKYLFRKEGQNVTLSCEQNLNHDAMYWYRQDPGQGLRLIYYSQIVNDFQKGDIAEGYSVSREKKESFPLTVTSAQKNPTAFYLCASSMGQGWEGEQFFGPGTRLTVL.

As DNA, the CDR3 is TGCAGCGTTGTGAGCAGCTCCTACAATGAGCAGTTCTTC. Protein sequence: CSVVSSSYNEQFF. The chain joins TRBV29-1 to TRBJ2-1; no clear D. In germline, CDR1 is SQVTM, CDR2 ANQGSEA. There are 13 residues in the CDR3. The V gene lost 4 bases and the J gene lost 0 bases, with 7 bases spanning the gap.

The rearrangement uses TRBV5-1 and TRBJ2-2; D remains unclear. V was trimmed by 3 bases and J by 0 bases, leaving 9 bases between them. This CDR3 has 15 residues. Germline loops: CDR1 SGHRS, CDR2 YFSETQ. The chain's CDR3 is CASSWQSANTGELFF. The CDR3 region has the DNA TGCGCCAGCAGCTGGCAGTCCGCGAACACCGGGGAGCTGTTTTTT.

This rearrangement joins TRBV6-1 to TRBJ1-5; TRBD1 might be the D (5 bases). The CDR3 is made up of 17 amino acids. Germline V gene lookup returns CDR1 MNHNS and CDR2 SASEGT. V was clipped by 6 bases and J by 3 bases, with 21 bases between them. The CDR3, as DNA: TGTGCCAGCAGCCCCACCGGACTGACAGATCACAATCAGCCCCAGCATTTT. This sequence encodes CASSPTGLTDHNQPQHF.

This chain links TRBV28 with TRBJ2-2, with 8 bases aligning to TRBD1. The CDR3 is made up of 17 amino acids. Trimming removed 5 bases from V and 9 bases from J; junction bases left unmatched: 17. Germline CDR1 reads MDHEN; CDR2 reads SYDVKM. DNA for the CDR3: TGTGCCAGCAGTACCCAGGGGGCAGGAGTCCTGCACCGGGAGCTGTTTTTT. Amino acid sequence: CASSTQGAGVLHRELFF.

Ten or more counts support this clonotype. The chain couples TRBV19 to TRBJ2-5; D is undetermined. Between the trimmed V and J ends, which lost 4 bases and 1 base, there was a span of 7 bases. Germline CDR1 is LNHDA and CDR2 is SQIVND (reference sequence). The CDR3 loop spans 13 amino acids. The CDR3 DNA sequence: TGTGCCAGTAGTAGGGCTTTCCAAGAGACCCAGTACTTC. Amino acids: CASSRAFQETQYF.